A selection of T cell receptor beta chains follows, all from one sample in a study of T cell repertoires in cytomegalovirus infection. From the reads, TCRdb called clonotypes with MiXCR, one entry per CDR3 protein. The sample lists a few hundred thousand distinct CDR3 sequences; roughly 15% were seen once. Sequencing was done on a sample of PBMCs. Receptor source: a human donor in good health (CMV status not recorded). Some clones in this sample may be carry-over from other donors' samples. CDR3s include the opening cysteine and the closing phenylalanine or tryptophan. A D gene is named only where the DNA matches it firmly. Part of the rows lack a size; the others show once, few, many or a class for expanded clones.

size: few; J: TRBJ2-3; D: NA; V: TRBV7-9; DNA: TGTGCCAGCAGCTTATCCGGGGCCCCGATTGCCACGCAGTATTTT; CDR3: CASSLSGAPIATQYF
size: many; J: TRBJ1-2; D: TRBD1; V: TRBV7-2; DNA: TGTGCCAGCAGCTTAGGGACAGGAACGTATTATGGCTACACCTTC; CDR3: CASSLGTGTYYGYTF
size: many; J: TRBJ2-3; D: NA; V: TRBV4-1; DNA: TGCGCCAGCAGCCAAGAGAACGCAGCAGATACGCAGTATTTT; CDR3: CASSQENAADTQYF
size: NA; J: TRBJ1-2; D: TRBD1; V: TRBV19; DNA: TGTGCCAGTAGACGGACAGGGGATGGTGGCTACACCTTC; CDR3: CASRRTGDGGYTF
size: NA; J: TRBJ1-2; D: NA; V: TRBV29-1; DNA: TGCAGCGCGAGCAAGGGAGGGTATGGCTACACCTTC; CDR3: CSASKGGYGYTF
size: many; J: TRBJ2-7; D: TRBD2; V: TRBV7-2; DNA: TGTGCCAGCAGCCGGACTAGCGGGCCTTCCTACGAGCAGTACTTC; CDR3: CASSRTSGPSYEQYF
size: many; J: TRBJ1-2; D: NA; V: TRBV7-8; DNA: TGTGCCAGCAGCTTAGCCCCTAGGGGTAGTGGCTACACCTTC; CDR3: CASSLAPRGSGYTF
size: NA; J: TRBJ2-1; D: TRBD2; V: TRBV4-3; DNA: TGCGCCAGCAGCCAAGATTGGTGGGGACTAGCGGCTAATGAGCAGTTCTTC; CDR3: CASSQDWWGLAANEQFF
size: many; J: TRBJ2-5; D: NA; V: TRBV11-2; DNA: TGTGCCAGCAGCTTAGGAGGGACAAACCAAGAGACCCAGTACTTC; CDR3: CASSLGGTNQETQYF
size: few; J: TRBJ2-7; D: TRBD1; V: TRBV5-1; DNA: TGCGCCAGCAGCCCGGACAGGGGGGTTTACGAGCAGTACTTC; CDR3: CASSPDRGVYEQYF
size: NA; J: TRBJ1-2; D: TRBD1; V: TRBV6-5; DNA: TGTGCCAGCAGTTACACGGGACAGGGGGAGAGTGGCTACACCTTC; CDR3: CASSYTGQGESGYTF
size: few; J: TRBJ2-2; D: TRBD1; V: TRBV7-9; DNA: TGTGCCAGCAGCTCCCCCGACAGGGCCTACACCGGGGAGCTGTTTTTT; CDR3: CASSSPDRAYTGELFF
size: many; J: TRBJ2-2; D: TRBD2; V: TRBV7-2; DNA: TGTGCCAGCAGTTATATCATAGCGGGAGGATCCGGGGAGCTGTTTTTT; CDR3: CASSYIIAGGSGELFF
size: few; J: TRBJ1-1; D: TRBD1; V: TRBV11-2; DNA: TGTGCCAGCAGACGCGACAGGGACCTCACTGAAGCTTTCTTT; CDR3: CASRRDRDLTEAFF
size: few; J: TRBJ2-7; D: TRBD1; V: TRBV18; DNA: TGTGCCAGCTCTCCGGACAGGAGCTCCTACGAGCAGTACTTC; CDR3: CASSPDRSSYEQYF
size: NA; J: TRBJ1-6; D: NA; V: TRBV27; DNA: TGTGCATCAAAATCTGACGCGATCTATAATTCACCCCTCCACTTT; CDR3: CASKSDAIYNSPLHF
size: NA; J: TRBJ1-2; D: TRBD1; V: TRBV15; DNA: TGTGCCACCAGAAGAGCCCGGGACAGCTATGGCTACACCTTC; CDR3: CATRRARDSYGYTF
size: large; J: TRBJ2-7; D: TRBD1; V: TRBV7-2; DNA: TGTGCCAGCGGGGGACAGATCCACGAGCAGTACTTC; CDR3: CASGGQIHEQYF
size: many; J: TRBJ2-7; D: NA; V: TRBV27; DNA: TGTGCCAGCAGCCTATCCCCTCACACCGCCTACGAGCAGTACTTC; CDR3: CASSLSPHTAYEQYF
size: many; J: TRBJ2-7; D: TRBD2; V: TRBV29-1; DNA: TGCAGCGTTGGGAGGGAGGGCCCCGAGCAGTACTTC; CDR3: CSVGREGPEQYF
size: many; J: TRBJ2-1; D: NA; V: TRBV7-8; DNA: TGTGCCAGCAGCTTCGGGACTGGACTTATCGGGCAGTTCTTC; CDR3: CASSFGTGLIGQFF
size: many; J: TRBJ1-5; D: NA; V: TRBV7-3; DNA: TGTGCCAGCAGCTTAAACGTGAATCAGCCCCAGCATTTT; CDR3: CASSLNVNQPQHF